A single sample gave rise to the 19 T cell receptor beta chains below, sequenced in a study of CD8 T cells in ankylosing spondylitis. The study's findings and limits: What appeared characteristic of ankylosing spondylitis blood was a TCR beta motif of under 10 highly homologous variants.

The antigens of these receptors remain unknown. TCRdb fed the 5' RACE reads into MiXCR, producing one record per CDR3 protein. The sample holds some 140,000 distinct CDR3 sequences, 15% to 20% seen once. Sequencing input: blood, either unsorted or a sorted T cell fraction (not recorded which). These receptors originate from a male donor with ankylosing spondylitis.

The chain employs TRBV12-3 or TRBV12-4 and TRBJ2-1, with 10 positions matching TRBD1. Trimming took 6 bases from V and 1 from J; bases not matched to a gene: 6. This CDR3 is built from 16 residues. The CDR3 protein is CASSRGQGESYNEQFF. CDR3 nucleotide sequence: TGTGCCAGCAGCCGAGGACAGGGGGAATCCTACAATGAGCAGTTCTTC.

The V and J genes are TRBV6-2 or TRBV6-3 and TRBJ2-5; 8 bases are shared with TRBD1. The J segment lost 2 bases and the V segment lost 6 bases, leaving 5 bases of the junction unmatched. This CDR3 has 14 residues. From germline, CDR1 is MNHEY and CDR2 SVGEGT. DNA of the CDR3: TGTGCCAGCAGGCAAGACAGGGGTCAAGAGACCCAGTACTTC. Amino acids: CASRQDRGQETQYF.

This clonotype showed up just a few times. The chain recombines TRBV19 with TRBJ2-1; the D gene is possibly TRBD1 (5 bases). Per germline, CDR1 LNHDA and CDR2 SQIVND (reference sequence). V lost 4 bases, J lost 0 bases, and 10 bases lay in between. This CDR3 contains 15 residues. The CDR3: CASSTQDFSYNEQFF. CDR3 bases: TGTGCCAGTAGTACACAGGATTTCTCCTACAATGAGCAGTTCTTC.

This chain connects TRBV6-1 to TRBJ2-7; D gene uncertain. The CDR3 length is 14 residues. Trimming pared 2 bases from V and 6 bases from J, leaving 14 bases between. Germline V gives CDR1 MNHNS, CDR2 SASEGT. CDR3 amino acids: CASSELGSASEQYF. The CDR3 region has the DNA TGTGCCAGCAGTGAACTGGGCAGTGCCTCCGAGCAGTACTTC.

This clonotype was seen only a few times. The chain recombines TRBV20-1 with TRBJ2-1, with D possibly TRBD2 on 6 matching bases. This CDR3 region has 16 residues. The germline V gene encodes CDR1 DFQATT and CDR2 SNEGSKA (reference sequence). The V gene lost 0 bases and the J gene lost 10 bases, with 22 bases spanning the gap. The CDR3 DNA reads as TGCAGTGCTAGAGATGGAGGGGAGGTTCTCGTGGGGGAGCAGTTCTTC. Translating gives CSARDGGEVLVGEQFF.

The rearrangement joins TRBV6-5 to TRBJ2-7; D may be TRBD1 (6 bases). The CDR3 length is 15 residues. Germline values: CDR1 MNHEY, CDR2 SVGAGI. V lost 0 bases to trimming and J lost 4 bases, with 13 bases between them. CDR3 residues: CASSYSSRGPYEQYF. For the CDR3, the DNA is TGTGCCAGCAGTTACTCGAGCAGGGGACCGTACGAGCAGTACTTC.

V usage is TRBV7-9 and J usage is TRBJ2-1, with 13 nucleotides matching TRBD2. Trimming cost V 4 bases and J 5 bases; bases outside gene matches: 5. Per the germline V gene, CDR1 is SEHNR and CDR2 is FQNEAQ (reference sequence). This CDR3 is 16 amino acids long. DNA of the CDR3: TGTGCCAGCAGCTCACCGGGACTAGCGGGGCACAATGAGCAGTTCTTC. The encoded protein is CASSSPGLAGHNEQFF.

The CDR3 DNA follows: TGTGCCAGCAGCTTAAGTTACGTGACTAGCTACAATGAGCAGTTCTTC. It yields the protein CASSLSYVTSYNEQFF. The chain couples TRBV11-2 to TRBJ2-1; D perhaps matches TRBD2 (6 bases). The CDR3 consists of 16 residues. Germline loops: CDR1 SGHAT, CDR2 FQNNGV. V was shortened by 2 bases and J by 3 bases, with 14 bases between the two germline ends.

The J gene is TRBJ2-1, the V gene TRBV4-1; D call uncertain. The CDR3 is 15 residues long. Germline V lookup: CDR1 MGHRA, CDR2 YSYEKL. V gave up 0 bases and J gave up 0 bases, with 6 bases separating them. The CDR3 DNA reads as TGCGCCAGCAGCCAAGAGCGGTTCTCCTACAATGAGCAGTTCTTC. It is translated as CASSQERFSYNEQFF.

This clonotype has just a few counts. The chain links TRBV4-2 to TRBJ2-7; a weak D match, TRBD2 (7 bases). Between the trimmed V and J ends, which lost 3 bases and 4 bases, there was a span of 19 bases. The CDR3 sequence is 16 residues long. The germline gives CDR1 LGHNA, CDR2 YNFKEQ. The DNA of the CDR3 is TGTGCCAGCAGCCAGGAGGCTAGCGGAGGGGGGTACGAGCAGTACTTC. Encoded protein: CASSQEASGGGYEQYF.

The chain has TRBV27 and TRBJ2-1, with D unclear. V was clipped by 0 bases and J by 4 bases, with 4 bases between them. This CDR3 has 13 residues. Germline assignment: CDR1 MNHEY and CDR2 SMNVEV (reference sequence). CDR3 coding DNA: TGTGCCAGCAGTTTATCCCGTTACAATGAGCAGTTCTTC. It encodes CASSLSRYNEQFF.

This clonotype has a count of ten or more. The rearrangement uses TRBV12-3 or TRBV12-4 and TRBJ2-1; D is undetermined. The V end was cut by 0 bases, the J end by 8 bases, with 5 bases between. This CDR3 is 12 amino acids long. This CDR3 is CASSLAQDEQFF. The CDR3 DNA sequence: TGTGCCAGCAGTTTAGCCCAGGATGAGCAGTTCTTC.

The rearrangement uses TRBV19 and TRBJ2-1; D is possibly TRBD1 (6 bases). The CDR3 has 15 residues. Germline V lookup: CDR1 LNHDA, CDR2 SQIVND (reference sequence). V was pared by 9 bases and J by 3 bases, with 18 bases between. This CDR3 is CASLPGGQSYNEQFF. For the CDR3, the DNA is TGTGCCAGCCTCCCTGGGGGACAAAGCTACAATGAGCAGTTCTTC. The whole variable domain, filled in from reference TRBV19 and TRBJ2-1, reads DGGITQSPKYLFRKEGQNVTLSCEQNLNHDAMYWYRQDPGQGLRLIYYSQIVNDFQKGDIAEGYSVSREKKESFPLTVTSAQKNPTAFYLCASLPGGQSYNEQFFGPGTRLTVL.

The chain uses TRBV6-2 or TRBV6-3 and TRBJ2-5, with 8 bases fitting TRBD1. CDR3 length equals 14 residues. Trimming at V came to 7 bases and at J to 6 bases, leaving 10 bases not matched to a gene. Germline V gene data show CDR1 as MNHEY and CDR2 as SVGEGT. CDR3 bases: TGTGCCAGCACCACAGGGGGAGAGGGGCAGACCCAGTACTTC. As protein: CASTTGGEGQTQYF.

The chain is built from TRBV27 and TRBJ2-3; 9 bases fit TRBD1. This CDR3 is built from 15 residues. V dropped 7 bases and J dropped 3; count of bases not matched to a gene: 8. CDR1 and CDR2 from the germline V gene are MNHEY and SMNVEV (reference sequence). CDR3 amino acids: CASTITGGRTDTQYF. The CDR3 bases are TGTGCCAGCACCATTACAGGGGGCAGGACAGATACGCAGTATTTT.

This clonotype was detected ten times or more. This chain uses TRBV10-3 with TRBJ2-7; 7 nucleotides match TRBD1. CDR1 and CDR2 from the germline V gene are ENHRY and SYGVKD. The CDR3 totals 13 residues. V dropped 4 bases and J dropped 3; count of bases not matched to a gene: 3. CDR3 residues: CAISGDRDYEQYF. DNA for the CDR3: TGTGCCATCAGTGGGGACAGAGACTACGAGCAGTACTTC.

This CDR3 is CASSLGAGTGGYEQYF. In nucleotides, the CDR3 is TGCGCCAGCAGCTTGGGGGCCGGGACAGGGGGCTACGAGCAGTACTTC. The chain combines TRBV5-1 with TRBJ2-7; 11 nucleotides line up with TRBD1. V lost 0 bases to trimming and J lost 3 bases; unmatched junction nucleotides: 5. CDR1 is SGHRS and CDR2 is YFSETQ in the germline V gene. This CDR3 comprises 16 residues.

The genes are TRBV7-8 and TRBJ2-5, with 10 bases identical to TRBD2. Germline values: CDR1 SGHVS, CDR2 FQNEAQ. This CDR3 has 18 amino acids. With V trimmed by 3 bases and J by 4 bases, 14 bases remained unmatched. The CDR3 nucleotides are TGTGCCAGCAGCTTCCTAGCGGGAGAAGGGCCACAACTAGAGACCCAGTACTTC. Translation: CASSFLAGEGPQLETQYF.

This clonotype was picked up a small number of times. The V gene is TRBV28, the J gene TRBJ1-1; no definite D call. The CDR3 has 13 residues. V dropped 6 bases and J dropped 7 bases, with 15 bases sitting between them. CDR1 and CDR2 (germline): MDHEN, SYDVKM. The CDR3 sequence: CASSRAVGVEAFF. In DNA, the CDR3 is TGTGCCAGCAGCCGGGCAGTTGGAGTTGAAGCTTTCTTT.